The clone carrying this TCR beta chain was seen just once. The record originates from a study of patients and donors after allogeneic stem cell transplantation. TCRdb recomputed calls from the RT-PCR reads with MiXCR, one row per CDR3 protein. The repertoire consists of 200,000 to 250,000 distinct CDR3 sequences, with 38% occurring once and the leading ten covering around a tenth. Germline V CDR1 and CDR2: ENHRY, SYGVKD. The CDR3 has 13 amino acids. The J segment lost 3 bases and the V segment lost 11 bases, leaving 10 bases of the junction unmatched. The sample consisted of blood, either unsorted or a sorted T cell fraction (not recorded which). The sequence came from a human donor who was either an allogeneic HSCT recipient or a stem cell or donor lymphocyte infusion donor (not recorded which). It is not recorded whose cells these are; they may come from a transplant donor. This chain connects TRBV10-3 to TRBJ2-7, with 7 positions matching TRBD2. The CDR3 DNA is TGTGCCGCTAAAGCGGGACCCTTCTACGAGCAGTACTTC. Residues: CAAKAGPFYEQYF.